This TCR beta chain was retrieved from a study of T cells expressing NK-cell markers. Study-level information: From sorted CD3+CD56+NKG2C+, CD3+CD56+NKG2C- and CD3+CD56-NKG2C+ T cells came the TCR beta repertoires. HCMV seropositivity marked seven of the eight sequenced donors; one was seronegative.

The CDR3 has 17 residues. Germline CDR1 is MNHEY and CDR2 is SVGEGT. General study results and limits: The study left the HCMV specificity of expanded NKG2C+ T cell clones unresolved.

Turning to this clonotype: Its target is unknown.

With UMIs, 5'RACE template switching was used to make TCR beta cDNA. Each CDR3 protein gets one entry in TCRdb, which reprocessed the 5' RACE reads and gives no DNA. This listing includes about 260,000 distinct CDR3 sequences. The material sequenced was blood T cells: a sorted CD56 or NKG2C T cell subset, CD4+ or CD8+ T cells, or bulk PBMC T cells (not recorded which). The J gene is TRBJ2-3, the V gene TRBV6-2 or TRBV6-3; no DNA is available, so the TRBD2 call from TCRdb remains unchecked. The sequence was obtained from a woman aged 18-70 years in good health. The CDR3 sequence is CASSKALFGSSTDTQYF.